The clone carrying this TCR beta chain was seen only once. Those enrolled, adults aged about 18 to 95 years, came from about 24 US areas. This entry is derived from a study of blood T cell repertoires in COVID-19. As for the study in general: Donors in the United States, Italy and Spain gave samples during acute or convalescent COVID-19.

CDR1 is SGDLS and CDR2 is YYNGEE in the germline V gene. CDR3 length: 18 residues. V was clipped by 0 bases and J by 0 bases, with 16 bases between them. Assay used: immunoSEQ multiplex PCR; TCRdb lists only in-frame clones, some missing. The sample contains approximately 270,000 clones, over 80% of which appear only once. V is TRBV9 and J is TRBJ2-1; a weak D match, TRBD2 (6 bases). The source of this sequence is a young woman with acute COVID-19. Sequencing was performed on PBMCs or T cells enriched from blood (not recorded which). The chain's CDR3 is CASSVGGVAQSSYNEQFF. DNA of the CDR3: TGTGCCAGCAGCGTAGGGGGGGTAGCGCAGAGCTCCTACAATGAGCAGTTCTTC.